One and the same sample provided the 15 T cell receptor beta chains below, sequenced in a study of T-cell memory formation after mild COVID-19. One entry per CDR3 protein, called by TCRdb with MiXCR from the 5' RACE reads. The profile shows about 350,000 distinct CDR3 sequences, around 20% of them singletons. The material sequenced was PBMCs or a T cell subset sorted from them (not recorded which). The source is a young man who had mild COVID-19 (a few samples of this study predate the infection). Cell type and time point are not known.

This clonotype was detected only a few times. The J gene is TRBJ1-5, the V gene TRBV7-9; D may be TRBD1 (5 bases). V shed 1 base and J shed 6 bases, with 13 bases lying between them. CDR3 size: 15 residues. Germline V gives CDR1 SEHNR, CDR2 FQNEAQ (reference sequence). Here the CDR3 reads CASSLGAARGQPQHF. The DNA for the CDR3 is TGTGCCAGCAGCTTAGGCGCAGCGAGGGGTCAGCCCCAGCATTTT.

This sequence joins TRBV24-1 and TRBJ2-5; D is possibly TRBD1 (5 bases). CDR1 is KGHDR, CDR2 SFDVKD, per germline. The CDR3 has 15 residues. The germline V and J ends were trimmed by 4 bases and 1 base, with 12 bases remaining between them. Here the CDR3 reads CATSDRTGSQETQYF. The DNA for the CDR3 is TGTGCCACCAGTGACAGAACAGGCTCCCAAGAGACCCAGTACTTC.

This clonotype has only a few counts. The J gene is TRBJ2-5, the V gene TRBV5-1; D not certain. Germline lookup yields CDR1 SGHRS and CDR2 YFSETQ. V lost 3 bases to trimming and J lost 5 bases, with 8 bases between them. CDR3 length: 12 residues. CDR3 loop: CASSSPLETQYF. In DNA form, the CDR3 reads TGCGCCAGCAGCTCCCCCCTTGAGACCCAGTACTTC.

This clonotype was seen a handful of times. The chain is built from TRBV5-6 and TRBJ1-4; D unresolved. The CDR3 has 13 residues. Germline values: CDR1 SGHDT, CDR2 YYEEEE. Trimming took off 0 bases at V and 5 bases at J, with 5 bases between the two ends. CDR3 DNA: TGTGCCAGCAGCTTGGGACGGAATGAAAAACTGTTTTTT. Translated, it gives CASSLGRNEKLFF. Together with reference TRBV5-6 and TRBJ1-4, the CDR3 gives the full variable domain: DAGVTQSPTHLIKTRGQQVTLRCSPKSGHDTVSWYQQALGQGPQFIFQYYEEEERQRGNFPDRFSGHQFPNYSSELNVNALLLGDSALYLCASSLGRNEKLFFGSGTQLSVL.

Only a few counts were recorded for this clonotype. This chain uses TRBV7-9 with TRBJ1-4; D gene uncertain. Germline CDR1 is SEHNR and CDR2 is FQNEAQ (reference sequence). Deletions cut 1 base from V and 8 bases from J, with 8 bases between. This CDR3 is built from 13 residues. CDR3 amino acids: CASSLEQDEKLFF. The CDR3 DNA follows: TGTGCCAGCAGCTTAGAGCAGGACGAAAAACTGTTTTTT.

There are a few counts of this clonotype. The J gene is TRBJ2-5, the V gene TRBV4-2; D uncertain. In germline, CDR1 is LGHNA, CDR2 YNFKEQ. The V gene lost 0 bases and the J gene lost 4 bases, with 12 bases spanning the gap. There are 15 residues in the CDR3. Here the CDR3 reads CASSQDKGSRETQYF. The CDR3 DNA sequence: TGTGCCAGCAGCCAAGATAAGGGCTCACGAGAGACCCAGTACTTC.

The chain uses TRBV6-2 or TRBV6-3 and TRBJ1-4; unclear D gene. CDR3 length equals 13 residues. Germline lookup yields CDR1 MNHEY and CDR2 SVGEGT. Trimming left V 6 bases short and J 6 bases short, with 11 bases between. The CDR3 spells CASRPDGDEKLFF. CDR3 sequence (DNA): TGTGCCAGCAGGCCTGACGGAGATGAAAAACTGTTTTTT.

The chain employs TRBV29-1 and TRBJ1-1; 7 positions agree with TRBD1. CDR1 and CDR2 (germline): SQVTM, ANQGSEA. With V trimmed by 4 bases and J by 2 bases, 7 bases remained unmatched. The CDR3 runs 14 residues. The CDR3: CSVARDSFNTEAFF. The CDR3 DNA follows: TGCAGCGTTGCCCGGGACAGCTTCAACACTGAAGCTTTCTTT.

This clonotype has a handful of counts. This chain connects TRBV12-3 or TRBV12-4 to TRBJ2-3; no firm D call. This CDR3 is built from 14 residues. V lost 8 bases to trimming and J lost 3 bases, with 15 bases between them. The CDR3 DNA follows: TGTGCCAGCGGAGAGTCTTTAGGGACAGATACGCAGTATTTT. Translating it yields CASGESLGTDTQYF.

This sequence joins TRBV29-1 and TRBJ1-1; no definite D call. The CDR3 is 13 amino acids. Trimming pared 5 bases from V and 1 base from J, leaving 11 bases between. Germline loops: CDR1 SQVTM, CDR2 ANQGSEA. CDR3 amino acids: CSVQGQQNTEAFF. CDR3 DNA sequence: TGCAGCGTTCAAGGGCAACAGAACACTGAAGCTTTCTTT. The variable domain in full, with the rest retrieved from reference TRBV29-1 and TRBJ1-1, is SAVISQKPSRDICQRGTSLTIQCQVDSQVTMMFWYRQQPGQSLTLIATANQGSEATYESGFVIDKFPISRPNLTFSTLTVSNMSPEDSSIYLCSVQGQQNTEAFFGQGTRLTVV.

With regard to this clonotype: A much larger clone lies one base from this, so it may be a read error. The chain links TRBV7-9 to TRBJ1-1; D gene ambiguous. V lost 1 base and J lost 3, with 6 bases in between. Germline lookup yields CDR1 SEHNR and CDR2 FQNEAQ (reference sequence). This CDR3 has 13 residues. The CDR3 DNA sequence: TGTGCCAGCAGCTTAGTGGAGGACACTGAAGCTTTCTTT. It specifies CASSLVEDTEAFF.

The chain joins TRBV12-3 or TRBV12-4 to TRBJ1-2; D is undetermined. The CDR3 loop spans 14 amino acids. Trimming stripped 0 bases from V and 0 bases from J, with 5 bases between. The CDR3, as DNA: TGTGCCAGCAGTTTAGCCAGTCCTAACTATGGCTACACCTTC. Its protein product is CASSLASPNYGYTF.

This clonotype occurred a few times. The chain employs TRBV6-5 and TRBJ1-6; D is unresolved. The CDR3 runs to 14 residues. The V gene's germline CDR1 is MNHEY and CDR2 SVGAGI. Trimming shortened V by 2 bases and J by 8 bases, and 10 bases separated the two germline ends. The CDR3 region has the DNA TGTGCCAGCAGTTACGGACCCTGGGATTCACCCCTCCACTTT. It is translated as CASSYGPWDSPLHF.

The CDR3 region is CSVERPEGSYNEQFF. CDR3 nucleotides: TGCAGCGTTGAGAGGCCTGAGGGGTCCTACAATGAGCAGTTCTTC. The chain combines TRBV29-1 with TRBJ2-1; D possibly matches TRBD1 or TRBD2 (5 bases each). The germline V gene has CDR1 SQVTM and CDR2 ANQGSEA. The CDR3 sequence is 15 residues long. The germline V and J ends were trimmed by 3 bases and 1 base, with 13 bases remaining between them.

In this sample, this clonotype turned up a few times. The V call is TRBV6-6, the J call TRBJ1-5; the match to TRBD1 covers 8 bases. The V and J ends lost 4 bases and 3 bases, in that order; junction bases with no gene match: 11. There are 17 residues in the CDR3. Germline loops: CDR1 MNHNY, CDR2 SVGAGI (reference sequence). The CDR3 bases are TGTGCCAGCAGTTCAACCCGGGACAGGAGATCCAATCAGCCCCAGCATTTT. This codes for CASSSTRDRRSNQPQHF.